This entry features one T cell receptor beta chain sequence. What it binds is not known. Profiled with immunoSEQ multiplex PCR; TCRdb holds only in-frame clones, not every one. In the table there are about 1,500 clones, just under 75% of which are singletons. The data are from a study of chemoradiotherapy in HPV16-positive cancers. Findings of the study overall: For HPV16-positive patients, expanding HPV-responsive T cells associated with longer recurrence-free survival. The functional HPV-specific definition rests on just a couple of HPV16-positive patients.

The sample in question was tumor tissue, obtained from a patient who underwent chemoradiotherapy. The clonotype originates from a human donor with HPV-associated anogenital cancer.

The CDR3 reads CASSSAGTNEKLFF. The DNA of the CDR3 is TGTGCCAGCAGTTCCGCAGGGACTAATGAAAAACTGTTTTTT. The rearrangement uses TRBV28 and TRBJ1-4, with D possibly matching TRBD1 (5 bases). Germline values: CDR1 MDHEN, CDR2 SYDVKM. Trimming cost V 4 bases and J 2 bases, with 8 bases left between them. The length of the CDR3 is 14 residues.